This TCR beta chain derives from a study of identical twins. Donors were all healthy Caucasians. Trimming at V came to 3 bases and at J to 6 bases, leaving 4 bases not matched to a gene. This CDR3 is built from 14 residues. The germline gives CDR1 GTSNPN, CDR2 SVGIG (reference sequence). TCRdb itself ran the 5' RACE reads through MiXCR, one entry per CDR3 protein. This sample yields about 1.7 million distinct CDR3 sequences, of which around 33% are seen a single time; over 0.25% belongs to the top ten. Sequenced material: cord blood. This clonotype originated in a newborn girl in good health. This chain uses TRBV30 with TRBJ1-4; TRBD1 matches 10 bases. This CDR3 is CAWSPGTGDEKLFF. The CDR3 nucleotides are TGTGCCTGGAGCCCCGGGACAGGGGATGAAAAACTGTTTTTT.